The 19 T cell receptor beta chains below come from one sample, sequenced in a study of human T cells and chemical hapten exposure. Time point: patch test 2, 6 weeks after DPC sensitization. Treatment meaning: therapeutic diphenylcyclopropenone sensitization with weekly scalp DPC. Each CDR3 protein gets one entry after TCRdb re-called the RACE reads with MiXCR. The data contain 65,000 to 100,000 distinct CDR3 sequences, approximately 6.6% of them singletons. Sequences were derived from whole blood, sampled in connection with sensitization to the hapten diphenylcyclopropenone (DPC). The receptor set was obtained from a woman aged 25 to 39 with alopecia areata. Some clones in this sample may be carry-over from other donors' samples.

This clonotype was detected only a few times. The genes are TRBV6-5 and TRBJ1-1; D call uncertain. V was pared by 8 bases and J by 9 bases, with 13 bases between. The CDR3 runs 11 residues. Germline values: CDR1 MNHEY, CDR2 SVGAGI. Here the CDR3 DNA reads TGTGCCAGCCATGGGAAGGGTAAAGCTTTCTTT. Protein sequence: CASHGKGKAFF.

This clonotype has a handful of counts. The V call is TRBV5-6, the J call TRBJ1-1; 12 nucleotides agree with TRBD1. The CDR3 contains 15 residues. With 3 bases clipped from V and 4 bases from J, the junction kept 4 bases outside the gene matches. The germline gives CDR1 SGHDT, CDR2 YYEEEE. CDR3 loop: CASSWDRGRSTEAFF. In DNA, the CDR3 is TGTGCCAGCAGCTGGGACAGGGGGCGGAGCACTGAAGCTTTCTTT. Using reference TRBV5-6 and TRBJ1-1 for the parts outside the CDR3, the full variable domain is DAGVTQSPTHLIKTRGQQVTLRCSPKSGHDTVSWYQQALGQGPQFIFQYYEEEERQRGNFPDRFSGHQFPNYSSELNVNALLLGDSALYLCASSWDRGRSTEAFFGQGTRLTVV.

V gene TRBV19 combines with J gene TRBJ1-5; 7 nucleotides line up with TRBD1. V lost 4 bases to trimming and J lost 2 bases; unmatched junction nucleotides: 11. CDR1 is LNHDA and CDR2 is SQIVND in the germline V gene (reference sequence). The CDR3 is 17 residues long. This CDR3 reads CASSTRQGWNGNQPQHF. The CDR3, as DNA: TGTGCCAGTAGTACCCGACAGGGTTGGAATGGCAATCAGCCCCAGCATTTT. Full variable domain (remainder filled in from reference TRBV19 and TRBJ1-5): DGGITQSPKYLFRKEGQNVTLSCEQNLNHDAMYWYRQDPGQGLRLIYYSQIVNDFQKGDIAEGYSVSREKKESFPLTVTSAQKNPTAFYLCASSTRQGWNGNQPQHFGDGTRLSIL.

Only a few counts were recorded for this clonotype. This sequence joins TRBV7-9 and TRBJ1-3; D perhaps matches TRBD1 (6 bases). CDR1 and CDR2 (germline): SEHNR, FQNEAQ (reference sequence). The CDR3 loop spans 15 amino acids. The V end lost 3 bases, the J end lost 4 bases, and 13 bases lay between the germline ends. The CDR3 DNA reads TGTGCCAGCAGCTTCGCGGGGGCGAAAGGAAACACCATATATTTT. This sequence encodes CASSFAGAKGNTIYF.

This clonotype was observed a few times. V usage is TRBV9 and J usage is TRBJ1-1; D ambiguous. The CDR3 extends over 14 amino acids. V lost 0 bases to trimming and J lost 0 bases, with 6 bases between them. Germline V lookup: CDR1 SGDLS, CDR2 YYNGEE. The CDR3 DNA sequence: TGTGCCAGCAGCGTAGAAACCGTGAACACTGAAGCTTTCTTT. It translates to CASSVETVNTEAFF.

This clonotype was counted at least ten times. V is TRBV7-3 and J is TRBJ1-2, with a possible D match to TRBD1 (6 bases). V was clipped by 3 bases and J by 4 bases, with 15 bases between them. Germline loops: CDR1 SGHTA, CDR2 FQGTGA. The CDR3 length is 15 residues. The CDR3 DNA is TGTGCCAGCAGCTTCGAAAGACAGGCAATCTATGGCTACACCTTC. It codes for CASSFERQAIYGYTF.

The sample holds many counts of this clonotype. The genes are TRBV12-3 or TRBV12-4 and TRBJ1-5; maybe TRBD1 (5 bases). The CDR3 is 15 residues long. Trimming took 6 bases from V and 4 from J, leaving 16 bases between them. Written as DNA, the CDR3 is TGTGCCAGCAGGGGCGGGACCCTCCTTAATCAGCCCCAGCATTTT. Translating it yields CASRGGTLLNQPQHF.

This clonotype has ten or more counts. The CDR3 bases are TGTGCCAGCAGCCCGTCTGCTAGGCCCGAGCAGTTCTTC. It encodes CASSPSARPEQFF. V and J are TRBV9 and TRBJ2-1; D gene unclear. From germline, CDR1 is SGDLS and CDR2 YYNGEE. CDR3 length: 13 residues. Trimming shortened V by 4 bases and J by 10 bases, and 15 bases separated the two germline ends.

The table lists this clonotype with a few counts. The rearrangement joins TRBV7-9 to TRBJ1-4; D remains unclear. With 1 base removed from V and 7 bases from J, the gap between germline ends came to 10 bases. Germline V gene sequence: CDR1 SEHNR, CDR2 FQNEAQ (reference sequence). The CDR3 length is 14 residues. The CDR3 protein is CASSLDGIREKLFF. The CDR3, as DNA: TGTGCCAGCAGCTTAGACGGGATTCGTGAAAAACTGTTTTTT.

The rearrangement links TRBV2 to TRBJ2-3; D unclear. Germline CDR1 SNHLY, CDR2 FYNNEI. V dropped 7 bases and J dropped 0 bases, with 20 bases sitting between them. This CDR3 comprises 17 residues. This CDR3 reads CASTADPRPSSTDTQYF. The DNA for the CDR3 is TGTGCCAGCACCGCTGACCCGAGACCGTCTAGCACAGATACGCAGTATTTT.

V gene TRBV6-6 combines with J gene TRBJ1-1; D remains unclear. The CDR3 runs to 14 residues. Trimming stripped 5 bases from V and 3 bases from J, with 13 bases between. CDR1 is MNHNY and CDR2 is SVGAGI in the germline V gene (reference sequence). CDR3 DNA: TGTGCCAGCAGTGCCTCAACAGTTTACACTGAAGCTTTCTTT. Its protein is CASSASTVYTEAFF.

With respect to this clonotype: This could be a read error, since a much larger clone is one nucleotide away. For the CDR3, the DNA is TGTGCCAGCAGTTCCCAGGGGGTCGACTATGGCTACACCTTC. Encoded protein: CASSSQGVDYGYTF. V usage is TRBV12-3 or TRBV12-4 and J usage is TRBJ1-2, with 7 bases matching TRBD1. V dropped 4 bases and J dropped 3; count of bases not matched to a gene: 5. The CDR3 spans 14 residues.

This clonotype was observed a handful of times. The chain links TRBV5-1 to TRBJ1-2; D unclear. The CDR3 is 14 residues long. The ends were cut back, 4 bases at V and 9 bases at J, with 19 bases in the middle. Germline CDR1 is SGHRS and CDR2 is YFSETQ. The CDR3 loop reads CASSDSPKADRYTF. As DNA, the CDR3 is TGCGCCAGCAGCGACTCACCCAAGGCCGATCGCTACACCTTC.

This clonotype appeared many times. The genes are TRBV5-6 and TRBJ2-5; D might be TRBD1 or TRBD2, each matching 5 bases. Trimming took off 4 bases at V and 4 bases at J, with 20 bases between the two ends. The CDR3 length is 16 residues. Germline CDR1 SGHDT, CDR2 YYEEEE. This chain's CDR3 is CASSAGVRGHIETQYF. CDR3 in DNA: TGTGCCAGCAGCGCCGGGGTACGGGGCCATATAGAGACCCAGTACTTC.

This clonotype occurred many times. The rearrangement links TRBV29-1 to TRBJ2-2, with D tentatively TRBD2 (6 bases). The CDR3 length is 14 residues. Germline CDR1 is SQVTM and CDR2 is ANQGSEA. V was shortened by 2 bases and J by 4 bases, with 11 bases between the two germline ends. CDR3 region: CSVESGLVTGELFF. The DNA for the CDR3 is TGCAGCGTTGAAAGCGGGCTCGTCACCGGGGAGCTGTTTTTT.

Many counts were recorded for this clonotype. This chain joins TRBV6-5 and TRBJ2-7, with 10 bases lining up with TRBD1. J lost 6 bases, V lost 0 bases, and 14 bases had no gene match. Germline CDR1 MNHEY, CDR2 SVGAGI. The CDR3 has 18 amino acids. CDR3 nucleotide sequence: TGTGCCAGCAGTTACTCGCGGGCCCTTCCGGGACAGGGGTCCGAGCAGTACTTC. This encodes CASSYSRALPGQGSEQYF.

The rearrangement uses TRBV6-2 or TRBV6-3 and TRBJ2-4; D perhaps matches TRBD1 (6 bases). Germline CDR1 MNHEY, CDR2 SVGEGT. This CDR3 is built from 13 residues. V dropped 4 bases and J dropped 6 bases, with 10 bases sitting between them. The DNA for the CDR3 is TGTGCCAGCAGTTCTGTCAGGGGAAACATTCAGTACTTC. It yields the protein CASSSVRGNIQYF.

Notes on this clonotype: A much larger clone sits a single nucleotide away, making a read error possible. This rearrangement joins TRBV7-8 to TRBJ2-1; the D call may be TRBD1 or TRBD2 (6 bases each). There are 13 residues in the CDR3. Germline CDR1 and CDR2: SGHVS and FQNEAQ. The CDR3 sequence: CVSSYGGGNEQFF. In DNA, the CDR3 is TGTGTCAGCAGCTACGGGGGCGGTAATGAGCAGTTCTTC.

This clonotype was counted at least ten times. The chain couples TRBV20-1 to TRBJ1-5; weak D call: TRBD1 (5 bases). Looked up from germline, CDR1 is DFQATT and CDR2 is SNEGSKA (reference sequence). Trimming removed 5 bases from V and 4 bases from J, with 15 bases in between. The CDR3 is 14 amino acids. The CDR3 DNA sequence: TGCAGTGCTGCCGGGGGGGTGTGGAATCAGCCCCAGCATTTT. It codes for CSAAGGVWNQPQHF.